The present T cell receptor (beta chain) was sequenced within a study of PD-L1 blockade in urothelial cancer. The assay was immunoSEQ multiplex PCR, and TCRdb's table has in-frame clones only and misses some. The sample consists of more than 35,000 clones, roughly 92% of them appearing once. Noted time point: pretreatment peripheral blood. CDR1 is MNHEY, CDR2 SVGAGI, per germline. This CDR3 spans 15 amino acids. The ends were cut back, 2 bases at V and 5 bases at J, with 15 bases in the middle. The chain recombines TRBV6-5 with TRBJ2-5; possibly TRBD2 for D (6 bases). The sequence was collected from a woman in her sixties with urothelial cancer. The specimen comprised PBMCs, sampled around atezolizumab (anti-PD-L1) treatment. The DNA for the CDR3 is TGTGCCAGCAGTTACAAGGCATTTGGAGGGGAGACCCAGTACTTC. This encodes CASSYKAFGGETQYF.